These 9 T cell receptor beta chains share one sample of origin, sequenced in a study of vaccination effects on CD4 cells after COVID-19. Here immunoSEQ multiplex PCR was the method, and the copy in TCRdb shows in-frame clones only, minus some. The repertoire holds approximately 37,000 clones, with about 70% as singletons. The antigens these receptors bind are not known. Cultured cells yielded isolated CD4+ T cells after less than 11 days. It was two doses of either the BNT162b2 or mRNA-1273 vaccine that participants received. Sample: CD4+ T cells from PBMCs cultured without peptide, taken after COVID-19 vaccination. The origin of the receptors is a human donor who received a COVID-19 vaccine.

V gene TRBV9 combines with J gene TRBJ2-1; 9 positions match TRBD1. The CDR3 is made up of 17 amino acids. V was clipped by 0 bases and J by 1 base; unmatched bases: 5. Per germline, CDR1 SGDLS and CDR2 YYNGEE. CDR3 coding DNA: TGTGCCAGCAGCGTAGAACCGGGACAGGGATCCTACAATGAGCAGTTCTTC. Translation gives CASSVEPGQGSYNEQFF.

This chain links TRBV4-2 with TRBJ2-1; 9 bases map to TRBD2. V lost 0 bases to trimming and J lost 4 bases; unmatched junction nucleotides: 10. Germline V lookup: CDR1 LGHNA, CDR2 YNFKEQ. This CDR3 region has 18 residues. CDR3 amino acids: CASSQDLPRLAGYNEQFF. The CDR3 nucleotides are TGTGCCAGCAGCCAAGACCTGCCCAGGCTAGCGGGGTACAATGAGCAGTTCTTC.

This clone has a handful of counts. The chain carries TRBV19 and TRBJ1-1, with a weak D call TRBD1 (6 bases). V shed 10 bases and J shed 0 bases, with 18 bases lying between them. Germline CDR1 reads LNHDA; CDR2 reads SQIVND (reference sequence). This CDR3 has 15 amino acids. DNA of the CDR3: TGTGCCACCAATACAGGGTACTCCCTGAACACTGAAGCTTTCTTT. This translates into CATNTGYSLNTEAFF.

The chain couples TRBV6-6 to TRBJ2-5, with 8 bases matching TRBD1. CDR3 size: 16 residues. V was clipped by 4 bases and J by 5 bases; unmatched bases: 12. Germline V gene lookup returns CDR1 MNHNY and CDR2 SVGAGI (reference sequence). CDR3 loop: CASSFPNGQGWETQYF. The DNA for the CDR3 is TGTGCCAGCAGTTTCCCCAACGGACAGGGATGGGAGACCCAGTACTTC.

The CDR3 reads CASSPRLAQGALFGEAFF. CDR3 bases: TGTGCCAGCAGCCCCCGGTTGGCACAGGGGGCTTTATTTGGTGAAGCTTTCTTT. The chain employs TRBV3-1 (or the pseudogene TRBV3-2) and TRBJ1-1; 9 bases align to TRBD1. Germline values: CDR1 LGHDT, CDR2 YNNKEL (reference sequence). Trimming at V came to 4 bases and at J to 7 bases, leaving 19 bases not matched to a gene. The CDR3 covers 18 residues.

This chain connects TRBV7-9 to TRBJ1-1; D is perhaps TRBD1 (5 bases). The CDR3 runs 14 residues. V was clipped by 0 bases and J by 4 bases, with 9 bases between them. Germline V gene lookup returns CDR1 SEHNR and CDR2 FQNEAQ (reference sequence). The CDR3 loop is CASSLARGGTEAFF. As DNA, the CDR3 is TGTGCCAGCAGCTTAGCGAGGGGCGGCACTGAAGCTTTCTTT.

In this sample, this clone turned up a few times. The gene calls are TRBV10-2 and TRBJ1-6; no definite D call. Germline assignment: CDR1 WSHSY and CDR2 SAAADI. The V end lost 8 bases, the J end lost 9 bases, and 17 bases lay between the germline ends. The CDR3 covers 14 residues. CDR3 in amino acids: CASVEPPIPSPLHF. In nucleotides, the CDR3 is TGCGCCAGCGTCGAGCCGCCGATTCCTTCACCCCTCCACTTT.

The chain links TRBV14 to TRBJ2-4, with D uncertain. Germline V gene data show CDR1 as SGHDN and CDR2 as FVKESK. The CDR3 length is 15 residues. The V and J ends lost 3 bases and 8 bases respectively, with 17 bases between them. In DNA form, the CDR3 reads TGTGCCAGCAGCCAGATCGGACCACTCAAGGACATTCAGTACTTC. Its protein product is CASSQIGPLKDIQYF.

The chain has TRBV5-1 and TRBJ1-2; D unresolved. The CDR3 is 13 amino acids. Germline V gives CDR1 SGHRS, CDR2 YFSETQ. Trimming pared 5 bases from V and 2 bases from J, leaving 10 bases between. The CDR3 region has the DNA TGCGCCAGCAGGGCGACGCCCAACTATGGCTACACCTTC. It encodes CASRATPNYGYTF.